This entry lists 27 T cell receptor beta chains sequenced from one sample in a study of cytomegalovirus exposure and HLA in healthy donors. PCR was performed using 60 Vbeta and 13 Jbeta primers. Clones were sequenced by immunoSEQ multiplex PCR, and TCRdb holds only the in-frame ones, with some missing. The table includes 100,000 or so clones, about four fifths detected once. Sequencing input: PBMCs. The receptor set was obtained from a man aged 25-45 years in good health and CMV-seronegative.

The V gene is TRBV18, the J gene TRBJ2-1; D is possibly TRBD2 (6 bases). The germline CDR1 and CDR2 sequences are KGHSH and LQKENI. The CDR3 is made up of 17 amino acids. V was shortened by 0 bases and J by 0 bases, with 12 bases between the two germline ends. Here the CDR3 reads CASSPPGAGPSYNEQFF. The CDR3 region has the DNA TGTGCCAGCTCACCACCAGGAGCGGGCCCCTCCTACAATGAGCAGTTCTTC. Drawing the rest from reference TRBV18 and TRBJ2-1, the complete variable domain is NAGVMQNPRHLVRRRGQEARLRCSPMKGHSHVYWYRQLPEEGLKFMVYLQKENIIDESGMPKERFSAEFPKEGPSILRIQQVVRGDSAAYFCASSPPGAGPSYNEQFFGPGTRLTVL.

The V call is TRBV14, the J call TRBJ2-7; TRBD1 aligns across 7 bases. Germline values: CDR1 SGHDN, CDR2 FVKESK. There are 16 residues in the CDR3. V trimming: 2 bases; J trimming: 0 bases; junction bases outside the gene matches: 7. The CDR3 region is CASSQPGRTGSYEQYF. The DNA for the CDR3 is TGTGCCAGCAGCCAACCAGGTAGGACAGGCTCCTACGAGCAGTACTTC.

V usage is TRBV28 and J usage is TRBJ2-3, with 12 bases lining up with TRBD2. CDR3 length equals 14 residues. V was pared by 3 bases and J by 5 bases, with 0 bases of the junction left unmatched. CDR1 is MDHEN, CDR2 SYDVKM, per germline. This chain's CDR3 is CASSLGLAGDTQYF. In DNA form, the CDR3 reads TGTGCCAGCAGTTTGGGACTAGCGGGAGATACGCAGTATTTT.

The CDR3 nucleotides read TGTGCCATCACCAAGACTAGCGGGGACAACAATGAGCAGTTCTTC. As protein: CAITKTSGDNNEQFF. This rearrangement joins TRBV10-3 to TRBJ2-1, with TRBD2 matching over 11 bases. The germline V gene has CDR1 ENHRY and CDR2 SYGVKD. The CDR3 is made up of 15 amino acids. J gave up 5 bases and V 7 bases, and 7 bases lay outside the gene matches.

The genes are TRBV18 and TRBJ1-2; no clear D. Germline V gives CDR1 KGHSH, CDR2 LQKENI. V lost 0 bases, J lost 8 bases, and 16 bases lay in between. CDR3 length: 15 residues. The CDR3 protein is CASSPPLVKAEGYTF. The CDR3 nucleotides are TGTGCCAGCTCACCACCGCTAGTGAAGGCTGAGGGCTACACCTTC.

The chain has TRBV5-1 and TRBJ2-7; D might be TRBD1 (5 bases). Trimming took 4 bases from V and 5 from J, leaving 19 bases between them. The CDR3 runs 15 residues. Germline CDR1 is SGHRS and CDR2 is YFSETQ. The CDR3 here is CASSEDSREVDEQYF. DNA of the CDR3: TGCGCCAGCAGCGAAGACAGCCGAGAGGTAGACGAGCAGTACTTC.

This chain links TRBV6-6 with TRBJ1-2, with 7 nucleotides matching TRBD1. The ends lost 5 bases at V and 4 bases at J; junction bases unmatched: 7. CDR1 MNHNY and CDR2 SVGAGI come from the germline V gene (reference sequence). The CDR3 spans 14 residues. CDR3 in amino acids: CASSRDSYTYGYTF. The CDR3 DNA reads TGTGCCAGCAGTAGGGACAGCTACACCTATGGCTACACCTTC.

Remarks on this clone: The same CDR3 can be traced to other DNA sequences in this sample. The genes are TRBV4-3 and TRBJ2-3; the D gene is possibly TRBD2 (5 bases). V lost 3 bases and J 0 bases, leaving 13 bases between the germline ends. The CDR3 length is 16 residues. Germline V gene lookup returns CDR1 LGHNA and CDR2 YSLEER. CDR3 nucleotide sequence: TGCGCCAGCAGCCATGATTTATGGACTAGCACAGATACGCAGTATTTT. Its translation is CASSHDLWTSTDTQYF.

This clone was seen more than once but under ten times. The chain links TRBV11-2 to TRBJ2-7; 10 bases are shared with TRBD2. The CDR3 runs to 17 residues. The germline CDR1 and CDR2 sequences are SGHAT and FQNNGV. V was pared by 6 bases and J by 9 bases, with 20 bases of the junction left unmatched. CDR3 bases: TGTGCCAGCAGGAGACCATGGAGCGGGAGGGCCGATGCGTGGCAGTACTTC. Translating it yields CASRRPWSGRADAWQYF.

The V call is TRBV19, the J call TRBJ2-1; D is perhaps TRBD2 (6 bases). This CDR3 has 13 amino acids. Per the germline V gene, CDR1 is LNHDA and CDR2 is SQIVND (reference sequence). V was cut by 4 bases and J by 5 bases, with 9 bases left in between. This chain's CDR3 is CASSRTINNEQFF. CDR3 coding DNA: TGTGCCAGTAGTAGGACTATAAACAATGAGCAGTTCTTC.

The chain is built from TRBV5-1 and TRBJ2-2; 8 bases are a match to TRBD2. Germline V gives CDR1 SGHRS, CDR2 YFSETQ. The length of the CDR3 is 16 residues. Trimming took 3 bases from V and 6 from J; bases not matched to a gene: 10. The CDR3 region is CASSSRSGGFSGELFF. The CDR3 DNA is TGCGCCAGCAGCTCAAGGAGCGGGGGATTCTCCGGGGAGCTGTTTTTT.

J is TRBJ2-1 and V is TRBV28, with no clear D. The CDR3 covers 13 residues. Trimming removed 6 bases from V and 3 bases from J, with 9 bases in between. Per germline, CDR1 MDHEN and CDR2 SYDVKM. The CDR3 region has the DNA TGTGCCAGCAGCGTAGTCGGCTACAATGAGCAGTTCTTC. It is translated as CASSVVGYNEQFF.

The genes are TRBV5-1 and TRBJ2-1; 11 positions match TRBD2. V lost 4 bases, J lost 0 bases, and 9 bases stayed unmatched. CDR1 and CDR2 from the germline V gene are SGHRS and YFSETQ. CDR3 length equals 18 residues. CDR3 in amino acids: CASSRRTSGFSSYNEQFF. Here the CDR3 DNA reads TGCGCCAGCAGCAGGAGGACTAGCGGGTTCAGCTCCTACAATGAGCAGTTCTTC.

The chain employs TRBV27 and TRBJ2-7; TRBD2 agrees at 10 bases. J was trimmed by 9 bases and V by 5 bases; bases with no gene match: 13. The CDR3 extends over 15 amino acids. CDR1 and CDR2 from the germline V gene are MNHEY and SMNVEV (reference sequence). The CDR3 loop is CASSPGLAAPPGQYF. In DNA form, the CDR3 reads TGTGCCAGCAGTCCAGGACTAGCGGCGCCCCCCGGGCAGTACTTC.

As for this clone: The identical CDR3 is also encoded by other nucleotide sequences in the sample. The chain is built from TRBV27 and TRBJ2-7; D perhaps matches TRBD2 (5 bases). This CDR3 contains 13 residues. Trimming took 1 base from V and 3 from J, leaving 7 bases between them. Germline V gene lookup returns CDR1 MNHEY and CDR2 SMNVEV (reference sequence). The DNA for the CDR3 is TGTGCCAGCAGTTTATACCGGGGCTACGAGCAGTACTTC. Translating it yields CASSLYRGYEQYF.

V is TRBV19 and J is TRBJ1-5; D is uncertain. The CDR3 sequence is 14 residues long. Germline V gene data show CDR1 as LNHDA and CDR2 as SQIVND (reference sequence). V lost 7 bases, J lost 3 bases, and 13 bases lay in between. As DNA, the CDR3 is TGTGCCAGTATCGGCGGAGAATACAATCAGCCCCAGCATTTT. Residues: CASIGGEYNQPQHF.

This clone was observed once. The chain carries TRBV5-1 and TRBJ2-7, with 8 bases that match TRBD2. The V gene end was trimmed by 8 bases and the J gene end by 4 bases; junction bases not matched to a gene: 23. The CDR3 totals 18 residues. Germline V gene lookup returns CDR1 SGHRS and CDR2 YFSETQ. The CDR3 bases are TGCGCCAGTCGGAGCACGGGACTAGACATCTCAAAAGGATACGAGCAGTACTTC. Its translation is CASRSTGLDISKGYEQYF.

The chain is built from TRBV27 and TRBJ1-5; TRBD1 matches at 7 bases. The trim removed 3 bases at V and 4 bases at J, leaving 0 bases unmatched. Germline V gene lookup returns CDR1 MNHEY and CDR2 SMNVEV (reference sequence). CDR3 length: 13 amino acids. The CDR3 DNA is TGTGCCAGCAGTTTGGGACAGAATCAGCCCCAGCATTTT. Translating it yields CASSLGQNQPQHF.

The V gene is TRBV19, the J gene TRBJ1-6, with TRBD1 matching 9 bases. CDR1 is LNHDA, CDR2 SQIVND, per germline (reference sequence). V gave up 4 bases and J gave up 10 bases; unmatched junction bases: 11. The CDR3 extends over 16 amino acids. Here the CDR3 DNA reads TGTGCCAGTAGTAGGGCCCGGGACAGGGCCTTGTCACCCCTCCACTTT. This sequence encodes CASSRARDRALSPLHF.

The chain couples TRBV5-1 to TRBJ2-7, with TRBD1 matching 7 bases. J was trimmed by 0 bases and V by 3 bases; bases with no gene match: 18. CDR1 is SGHRS and CDR2 is YFSETQ in the germline V gene. The length of the CDR3 is 19 residues. The DNA for the CDR3 is TGCGCCAGCAGCTCCCGGTTCGGTCAAGGGGCAGGGGGCTCCTACGAGCAGTACTTC. Its translation: CASSSRFGQGAGGSYEQYF.

The chain carries TRBV21-1 and TRBJ1-1; whether TRBD1, the table's D call, matches the DNA was not checked. TRBV21-1 is shown as a pseudogene. The CDR3 totals 18 residues. The CDR3 sequence: CASSKDVQGRPRGTEAFF. CDR3 sequence (DNA): TGTGCCAGCAGCAAAGATGTGCAAGGCAGACCTAGGGGCACTGAAGCTTTCTTT.

This clone was seen a single time. V gene TRBV13 combines with J gene TRBJ2-5; possibly TRBD1 for D (5 bases). Germline V lookup: CDR1 PRHDT, CDR2 FYEKMQ (reference sequence). This CDR3 spans 14 amino acids. With 6 bases removed from V and 1 base from J, the gap between germline ends came to 12 bases. CDR3 protein: CASRPPGRQETQYF. For the CDR3, the DNA is TGTGCCAGCAGACCTCCAGGGCGCCAAGAGACCCAGTACTTC.

The rearrangement uses TRBV7-9 and TRBJ2-6; a possible D gene is TRBD1 (5 bases). V was cut by 6 bases and J by 0 bases, with 18 bases left in between. CDR1 is SEHNR and CDR2 is FQNEAQ in the germline V gene (reference sequence). The CDR3 covers 18 residues. CDR3: CASRRTTAPPSGANVLTF. CDR3 DNA: TGTGCCAGCAGGAGAACGACAGCCCCCCCCTCTGGGGCCAACGTCCTGACTTTC. The complete variable domain, with remaining parts taken from reference TRBV7-9 and TRBJ2-6, reads DTGVSQNPRHKITKRGQNVTFRCDPISEHNRLYWYRQTLGQGPEFLTYFQNEAQLEKSRLLSDRFSAERPKGSFSTLEIQRTEQGDSAMYLCASRRTTAPPSGANVLTFGAGSRLTVL.

J is TRBJ2-7 and V is TRBV18, with a tentative D call TRBD1 (6 bases). V gave up 3 bases and J gave up 3 bases, with 15 bases separating them. This CDR3 spans 15 amino acids. Germline V gives CDR1 KGHSH, CDR2 LQKENI. CDR3 in amino acids: CASSPSWDTDYEQYF. CDR3 nucleotides: TGTGCCAGCTCACCTTCGTGGGACACCGACTACGAGCAGTACTTC.

The chain is built from TRBV28 and TRBJ1-1, with 9 bases that match TRBD1. Trimming removed 6 bases from V and 4 bases from J; junction bases left unmatched: 6. The CDR3 has 14 amino acids. Germline V CDR1 and CDR2: MDHEN, SYDVKM. The CDR3 here is CASRTGQGVTEAFF. In nucleotides, the CDR3 is TGTGCCAGCAGGACGGGACAGGGCGTCACTGAAGCTTTCTTT.

For the CDR3, the DNA is TGCGCCAGCAGCTTGAGCGGGGAAGCCTCCGGAAACACCATATATTTT. Residues: CASSLSGEASGNTIYF. V usage is TRBV5-1 and J usage is TRBJ1-3; D uncertain. The germline gives CDR1 SGHRS, CDR2 YFSETQ. Between the trimmed V and J ends, which lost 1 base and 4 bases, there was a span of 15 bases. The CDR3 is 16 amino acids. The whole variable domain, remainder taken from reference TRBV5-1 and TRBJ1-3, is KAGVTQTPRYLIKTRGQQVTLSCSPISGHRSVSWYQQTPGQGLQFLFEYFSETQRNKGNFPGRFSGRQFSNSRSEMNVSTLELGDSALYLCASSLSGEASGNTIYFGEGSWLTVV.

The genes are TRBV7-2 and TRBJ2-1; 12 bases fit TRBD2. Germline V lookup: CDR1 SGHTA, CDR2 FQGNSA. V shed 3 bases and J 9 bases; nucleotides not matched to a gene: 6. CDR3 length: 15 residues. For the CDR3, the DNA is TGTGCCAGCAGCTTGGCTAGCGGGGGGGCTATTGAGCAGTTCTTC. Its translation is CASSLASGGAIEQFF.